This TCR beta chain emerged from a study of blood T cell repertoires in COVID-19. Study-wide context: Some COVID-19 samples were acute and others convalescent; all came from the United States, Italy and Spain. The cDNA or gDNA used as material had been derived from T cells, B-cell-depleted T cells, or PBMCs.

CDR1 and CDR2 (germline): LGHDT, YNNKEL (reference sequence). This CDR3 spans 12 amino acids. The V end lost 0 bases, the J end lost 10 bases, and 9 bases lay between the germline ends. This clone is a singleton in its sample. Authors' data handling: Reference gene primers were amplified, and this amplification served to estimate nucleated cell counts. Profiling relied on immunoSEQ multiplex PCR, and the TCRdb table lists in-frame clones only, not all of them. D and trimming come from the DNA, and the V and J calls and clone size come from that table. The sample holds about 160,000 clones, approximately 87% seen once.

The chain recombines TRBV3-1 (or the pseudogene TRBV3-2) with TRBJ1-1; D is undetermined. Sample: peripheral blood. This TCR derives from a woman aged 70-85 years with acute or convalescent COVID-19. The CDR3 here is CASSQDRILAFF. In nucleotides, the CDR3 is TGTGCCAGCAGCCAAGACAGAATTTTAGCTTTCTTT.